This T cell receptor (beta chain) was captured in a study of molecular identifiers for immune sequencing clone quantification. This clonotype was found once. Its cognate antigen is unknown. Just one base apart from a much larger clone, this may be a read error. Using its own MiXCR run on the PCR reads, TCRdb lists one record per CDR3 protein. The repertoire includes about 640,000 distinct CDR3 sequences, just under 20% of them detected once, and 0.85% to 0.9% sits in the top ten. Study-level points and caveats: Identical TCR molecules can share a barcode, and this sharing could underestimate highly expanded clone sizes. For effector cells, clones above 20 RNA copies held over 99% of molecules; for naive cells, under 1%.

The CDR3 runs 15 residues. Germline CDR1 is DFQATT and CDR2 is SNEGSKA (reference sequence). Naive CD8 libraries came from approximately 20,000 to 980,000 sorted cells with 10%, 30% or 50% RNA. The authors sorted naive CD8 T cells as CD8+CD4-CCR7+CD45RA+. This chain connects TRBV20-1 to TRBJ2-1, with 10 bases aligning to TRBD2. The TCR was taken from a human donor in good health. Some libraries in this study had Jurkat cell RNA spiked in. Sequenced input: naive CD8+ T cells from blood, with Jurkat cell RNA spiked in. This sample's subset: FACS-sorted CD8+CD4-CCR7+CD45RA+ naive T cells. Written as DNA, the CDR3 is TGCGGTGCTAGCAGTAGCGGGAGGTCGAGTAATGAGCAGTTCTTC. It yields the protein CGASSSGRSSNEQFF.